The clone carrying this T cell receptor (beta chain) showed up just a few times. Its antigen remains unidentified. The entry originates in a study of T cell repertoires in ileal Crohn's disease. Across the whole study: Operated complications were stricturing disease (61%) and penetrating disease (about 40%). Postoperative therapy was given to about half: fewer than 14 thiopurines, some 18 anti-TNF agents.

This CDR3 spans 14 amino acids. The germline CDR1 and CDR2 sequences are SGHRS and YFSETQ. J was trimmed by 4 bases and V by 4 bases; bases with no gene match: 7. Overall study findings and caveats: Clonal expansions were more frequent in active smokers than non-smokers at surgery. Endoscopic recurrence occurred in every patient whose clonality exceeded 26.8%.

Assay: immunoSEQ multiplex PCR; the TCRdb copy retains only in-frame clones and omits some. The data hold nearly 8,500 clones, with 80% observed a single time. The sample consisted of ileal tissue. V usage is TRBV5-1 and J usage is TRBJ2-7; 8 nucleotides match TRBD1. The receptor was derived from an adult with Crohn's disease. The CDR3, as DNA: TGCGCCAGCAGCACTCAGGGGGCTGGGTACGAGCAGTACTTC. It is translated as CASSTQGAGYEQYF.